The entry that follows covers one T cell receptor (beta chain) sequence. The sample originates from a study of blood T cells in healthy people across ages. CDR3 length equals 17 residues. V dropped 0 bases and J dropped 4; count of bases not matched to a gene: 7. Germline V CDR1 and CDR2: SGDLS, YYNGEE. A second PCR of 7 to 11 cycles used a sample-barcoded 5' primer and a J-beta primer mix. MiXCR, applied by TCRdb to the 5' RACE reads, yields one record per CDR3 protein. The sample has 1.5 million to 2 million distinct CDR3 sequences, about two fifths seen once; the top ten hold approximately 22%. Material: blood. J is TRBJ2-5 and V is TRBV9; 12 bases map to TRBD2. This clonotype was obtained from a human donor in good health. CDR3 region: CASSVGASGGARETQYF. The CDR3 DNA reads as TGTGCCAGCAGCGTAGGGGCTAGCGGGGGGGCCAGAGAGACCCAGTACTTC.